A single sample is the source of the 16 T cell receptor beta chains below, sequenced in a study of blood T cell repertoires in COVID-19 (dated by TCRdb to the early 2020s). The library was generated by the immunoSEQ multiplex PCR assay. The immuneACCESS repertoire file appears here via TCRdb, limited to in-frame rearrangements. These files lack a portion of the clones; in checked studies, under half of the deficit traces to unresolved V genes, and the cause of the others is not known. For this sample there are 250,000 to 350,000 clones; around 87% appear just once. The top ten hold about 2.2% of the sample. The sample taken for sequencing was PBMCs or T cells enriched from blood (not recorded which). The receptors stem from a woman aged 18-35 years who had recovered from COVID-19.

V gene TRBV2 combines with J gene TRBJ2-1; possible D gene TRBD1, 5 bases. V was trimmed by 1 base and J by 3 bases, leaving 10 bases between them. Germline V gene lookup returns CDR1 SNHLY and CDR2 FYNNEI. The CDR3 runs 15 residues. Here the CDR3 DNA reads TGTGCCAGCAGTGAAGGACGACAGTACTACAATGAGCAGTTCTTC. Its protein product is CASSEGRQYYNEQFF.

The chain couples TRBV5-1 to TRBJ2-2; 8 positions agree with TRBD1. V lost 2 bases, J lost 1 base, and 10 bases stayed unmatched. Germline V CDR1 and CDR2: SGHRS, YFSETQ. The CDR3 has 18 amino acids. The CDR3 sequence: CASSLPTTGAGNTGELFF. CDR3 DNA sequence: TGCGCCAGCAGCTTACCTACGACAGGGGCCGGGAACACCGGGGAGCTGTTTTTT.

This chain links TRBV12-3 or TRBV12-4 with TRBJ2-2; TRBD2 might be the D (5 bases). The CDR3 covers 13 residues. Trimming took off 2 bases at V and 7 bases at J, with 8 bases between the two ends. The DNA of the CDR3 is TGTGCCAGCAGTTTAATACTAGACGGGGAGCTGTTTTTT. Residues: CASSLILDGELFF.

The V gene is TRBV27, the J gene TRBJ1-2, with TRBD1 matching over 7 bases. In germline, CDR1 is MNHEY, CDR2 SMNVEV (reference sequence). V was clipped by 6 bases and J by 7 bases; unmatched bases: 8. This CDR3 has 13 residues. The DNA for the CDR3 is TGTGCCAGCAGCCCGACAGGGTATGGTGGCTACACCTTC. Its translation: CASSPTGYGGYTF.

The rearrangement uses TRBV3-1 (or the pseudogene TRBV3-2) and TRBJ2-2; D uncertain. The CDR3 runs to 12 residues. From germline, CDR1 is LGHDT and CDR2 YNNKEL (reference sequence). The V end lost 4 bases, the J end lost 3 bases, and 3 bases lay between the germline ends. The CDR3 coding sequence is TGTGCCAGCAGCCCTTACACCGGGGAGCTGTTTTTT. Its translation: CASSPYTGELFF.

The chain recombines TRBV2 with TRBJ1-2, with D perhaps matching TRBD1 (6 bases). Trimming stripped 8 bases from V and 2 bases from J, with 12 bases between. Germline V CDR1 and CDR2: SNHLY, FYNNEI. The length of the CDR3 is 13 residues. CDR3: CASRDIQNYGYTF. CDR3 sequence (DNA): TGTGCCAGCCGGGACATCCAAAACTATGGCTACACCTTC.

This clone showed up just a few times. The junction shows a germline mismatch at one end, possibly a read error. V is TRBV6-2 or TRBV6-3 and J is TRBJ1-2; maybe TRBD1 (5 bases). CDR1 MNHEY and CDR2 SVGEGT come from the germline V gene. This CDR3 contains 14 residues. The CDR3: CASNYGGTKYGYTF. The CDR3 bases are TGTGCCAGCAATTACGGGGGGACCAAATATGGCTACACCTTC.

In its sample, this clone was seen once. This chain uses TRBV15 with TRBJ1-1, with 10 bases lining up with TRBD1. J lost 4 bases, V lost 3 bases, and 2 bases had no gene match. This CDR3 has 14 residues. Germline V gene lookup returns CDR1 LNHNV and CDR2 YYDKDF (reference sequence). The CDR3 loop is CATSRDRGFTEAFF. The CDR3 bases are TGTGCCACCAGCAGGGACAGGGGGTTCACTGAAGCTTTCTTT.

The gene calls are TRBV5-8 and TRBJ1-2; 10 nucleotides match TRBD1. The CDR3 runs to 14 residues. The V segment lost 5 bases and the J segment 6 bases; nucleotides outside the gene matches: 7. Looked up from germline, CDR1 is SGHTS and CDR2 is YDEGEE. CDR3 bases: TGTGCCAGCAGTTCGGGACAGGGGAGGCATGGCTACACCTTC. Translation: CASSSGQGRHGYTF.

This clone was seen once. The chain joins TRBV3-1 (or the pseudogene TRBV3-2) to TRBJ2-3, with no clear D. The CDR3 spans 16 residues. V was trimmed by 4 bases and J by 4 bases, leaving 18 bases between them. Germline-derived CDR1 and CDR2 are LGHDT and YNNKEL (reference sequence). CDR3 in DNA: TGTGCCAGCAGCCCTAGAGGAATACGAATATCAGATACGCAGTATTTT. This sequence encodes CASSPRGIRISDTQYF.

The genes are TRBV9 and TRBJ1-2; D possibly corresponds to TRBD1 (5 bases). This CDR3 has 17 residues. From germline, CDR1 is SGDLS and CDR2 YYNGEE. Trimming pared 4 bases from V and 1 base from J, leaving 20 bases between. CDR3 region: CASSPQVGAQLNYGYTF. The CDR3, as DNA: TGTGCCAGCAGCCCCCAGGTAGGGGCCCAACTTAACTATGGCTACACCTTC. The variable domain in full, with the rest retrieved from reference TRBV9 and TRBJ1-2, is DSGVTQTPKHLITATGQRVTLRCSPRSGDLSVYWYQQSLDQGLQFLIQYYNGEERAKGNILERFSAQQFPDLHSELNLSSLELGDSALYFCASSPQVGAQLNYGYTFGSGTRLTVV.

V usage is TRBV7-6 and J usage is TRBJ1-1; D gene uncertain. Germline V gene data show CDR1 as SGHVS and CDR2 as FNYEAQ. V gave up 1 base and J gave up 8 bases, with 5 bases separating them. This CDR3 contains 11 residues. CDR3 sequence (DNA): TGTGCCAGCAGCTTAGGAGGAGAAGCTTTCTTT. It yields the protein CASSLGGEAFF.

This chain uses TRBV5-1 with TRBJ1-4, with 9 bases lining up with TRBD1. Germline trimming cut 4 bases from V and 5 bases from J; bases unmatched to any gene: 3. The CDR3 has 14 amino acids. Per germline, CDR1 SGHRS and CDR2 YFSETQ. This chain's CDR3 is CASSRTGANEKLFF. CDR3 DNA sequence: TGCGCCAGCAGCCGGACAGGGGCAAATGAAAAACTGTTTTTT.

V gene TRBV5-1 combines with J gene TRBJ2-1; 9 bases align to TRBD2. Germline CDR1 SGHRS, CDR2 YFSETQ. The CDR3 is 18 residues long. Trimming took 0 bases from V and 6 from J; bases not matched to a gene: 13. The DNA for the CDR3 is TGCGCCAGCAGCTTGGACCCCCGTGGGCGGGGGGGCCGCAATGAGCAGTTCTTC. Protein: CASSLDPRGRGGRNEQFF. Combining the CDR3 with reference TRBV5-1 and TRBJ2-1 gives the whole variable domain KAGVTQTPRYLIKTRGQQVTLSCSPISGHRSVSWYQQTPGQGLQFLFEYFSETQRNKGNFPGRFSGRQFSNSRSEMNVSTLELGDSALYLCASSLDPRGRGGRNEQFFGPGTRLTVL.

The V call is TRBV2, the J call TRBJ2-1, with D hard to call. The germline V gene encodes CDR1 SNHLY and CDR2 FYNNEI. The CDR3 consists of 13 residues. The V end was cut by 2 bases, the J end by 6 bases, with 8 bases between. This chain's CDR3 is CASSESPGNEQFF. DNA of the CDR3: TGTGCCAGCAGTGAATCCCCGGGCAATGAGCAGTTCTTC.

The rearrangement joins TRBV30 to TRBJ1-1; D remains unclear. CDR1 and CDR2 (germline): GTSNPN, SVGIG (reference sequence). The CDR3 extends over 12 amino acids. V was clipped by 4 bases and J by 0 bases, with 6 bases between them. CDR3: CAWNSLNTEAFF. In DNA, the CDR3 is TGTGCCTGGAACAGCCTGAACACTGAAGCTTTCTTT.